This TCR beta chain was recorded in a study of technical replicates of blood from a few donors. Sequencing used immunoSEQ multiplex PCR; TCRdb keeps in-frame clones, though not all of them. The data show over 10,000 clones, roughly 94% seen once. The CDR3 loop spans 15 amino acids. Germline V lookup: CDR1 MRHNA, CDR2 SNTAGT. The V and J ends lost 6 bases and 0 bases, in that order; junction bases with no gene match: 4. The chain recombines TRBV6-4 with TRBJ2-3; the match to TRBD2 covers 9 bases. This sequence was found in a human donor in good health. Sequencing was done on a sample of PBMCs. CDR3 in amino acids: CASSTTSGSTDTQYF. The CDR3 coding sequence is TGTGCCAGCAGCACAACTAGCGGGAGCACAGATACGCAGTATTTT.